These 24 T cell receptor beta chains were sequenced from one sample in a study of T cells in localized non-small cell lung cancer. The method was immunoSEQ multiplex PCR; TCRdb's version includes in-frame clones alone and lacks a portion of them. The table has under 20,000 clones, around 86% seen once; the top ten hold roughly 25%. The source material was peripheral blood, sampled before any cancer treatment. All receptors come from a female donor older than 55 with stage I lung adenocarcinoma.

J is TRBJ1-1 and V is TRBV5-1; the D is unclear. Trimming took off 4 bases at V and 2 bases at J, with 9 bases between the two ends. In germline, CDR1 is SGHRS, CDR2 YFSETQ. The CDR3 spans 13 residues. The CDR3 loop is CASSHDGNTEAFF. The CDR3 region has the DNA TGCGCCAGCAGCCACGACGGAAACACTGAAGCTTTCTTT.

The chain has TRBV5-1 and TRBJ2-3; 11 positions agree with TRBD2. Germline CDR1 reads SGHRS; CDR2 reads YFSETQ. The ends lost 0 bases at V and 2 bases at J; junction bases unmatched: 2. The CDR3 consists of 16 residues. The CDR3 bases are TGCGCCAGCAGCTTGGTTAGCGGGGGGGACACAGATACGCAGTATTTT. This translates into CASSLVSGGDTDTQYF.

This clone was counted only a few times. The chain has TRBV6-6 and TRBJ1-5; no clear D gene. The V and J ends lost 5 bases and 7 bases respectively, with 12 bases between them. Germline lookup yields CDR1 MNHNY and CDR2 SVGAGI (reference sequence). The CDR3 runs to 13 residues. The CDR3 protein is CASSREVHQPQHF. CDR3 nucleotide sequence: TGTGCCAGCAGTAGGGAGGTACACCAGCCCCAGCATTTT.

J is TRBJ2-1 and V is TRBV6-4; tentative D call: TRBD1 (6 bases). V shed 4 bases and J shed 5 bases, with 9 bases lying between them. This CDR3 is 13 amino acids long. Germline V gene data show CDR1 as MRHNA and CDR2 as SNTAGT. Written as DNA, the CDR3 is TGTGCCAGCAGTGCCGGGGACAACAATGAGCAGTTCTTC. Protein: CASSAGDNNEQFF.

The chain uses TRBV5-4 and TRBJ2-4; D unclear. Germline V lookup: CDR1 SGHNT, CDR2 YYREEE (reference sequence). The V gene lost 4 bases and the J gene lost 0 bases, with 17 bases spanning the gap. CDR3 length: 17 amino acids. CDR3 nucleotides: TGTGCCAGCAGCAATGTTGTTGAGAGTCTAGCCAAAAACATTCAGTACTTC. Protein product: CASSNVVESLAKNIQYF.

The rearrangement links TRBV30 to TRBJ2-7; D is perhaps TRBD2 (5 bases). V lost 1 base, J lost 5 bases, and 12 bases lay in between. Germline loops: CDR1 GTSNPN, CDR2 SVGIG (reference sequence). The CDR3 runs to 13 residues. In DNA form, the CDR3 reads TGTGCCTGGAGTGAAGTCTCGGGGAACGAGCAGTACTTC. Amino acid sequence: CAWSEVSGNEQYF.

The chain combines TRBV6-1 with TRBJ1-2; D unresolved. The CDR3 is 12 residues long. Germline V gives CDR1 MNHNS, CDR2 SASEGT. Trimming took off 1 base at V and 4 bases at J, with 4 bases between the two ends. The CDR3 DNA reads as TGTGCCAGCAGTGAAGACTTCTATGGCTACACCTTC. Translating it yields CASSEDFYGYTF.

V and J are TRBV27 and TRBJ2-1, with a tentative D call TRBD1 (6 bases). V lost 2 bases and J 9 bases, leaving 11 bases between the germline ends. CDR3 length equals 13 residues. The germline gives CDR1 MNHEY, CDR2 SMNVEV (reference sequence). This chain's CDR3 is CASSLNGQPEQFF. The CDR3 nucleotides are TGTGCCAGCAGTTTAAATGGACAGCCTGAGCAGTTCTTC.

The rearrangement links TRBV18 to TRBJ2-5, with D uncertain. The germline V gene has CDR1 KGHSH and CDR2 LQKENI. V was trimmed by 2 bases and J by 2 bases, leaving 9 bases between them. CDR3 size: 14 residues. The CDR3 protein is CASSPAAVQETQYF. DNA of the CDR3: TGTGCCAGCTCACCAGCAGCTGTACAAGAGACCCAGTACTTC.

The J gene is TRBJ2-7, the V gene TRBV4-2; possible D gene TRBD1, 5 bases. Germline assignment: CDR1 LGHNA and CDR2 YNFKEQ. The V end lost 4 bases, the J end lost 1 base, and 11 bases lay between the germline ends. The CDR3 totals 14 residues. The CDR3 spells CASSPLGDSYEQYF. CDR3 DNA sequence: TGTGCCAGCAGCCCCCTAGGGGATTCCTACGAGCAGTACTTC.

V gene TRBV19 combines with J gene TRBJ1-1; TRBD1 might be the D (6 bases). The germline V gene has CDR1 LNHDA and CDR2 SQIVND (reference sequence). With 3 bases removed from V and 4 bases from J, the gap between germline ends came to 18 bases. This CDR3 spans 16 amino acids. The CDR3, as DNA: TGTGCCAGTAGTATGGGTTTCAGGGGTAGTCGCACTGAAGCTTTCTTT. Encoded protein: CASSMGFRGSRTEAFF.

There are a few counts of this clone. The chain combines TRBV2 with TRBJ1-2; tentatively, D is TRBD1 (5 bases). Per the germline V gene, CDR1 is SNHLY and CDR2 is FYNNEI. Trimming pared 1 base from V and 4 bases from J, leaving 10 bases between. The CDR3 contains 14 residues. The CDR3 here is CASSEGAGSYGYTF. CDR3 nucleotides: TGTGCCAGCAGTGAAGGCGCAGGGTCCTATGGCTACACCTTC. The whole variable domain, filled in from reference TRBV2 and TRBJ1-2, reads EPEVTQTPSHQVTQMGQEVILRCVPISNHLYFYWYRQILGQKVEFLVSFYNNEISEKSEIFDDQFSVERPDGSNFTLKIRSTKLEDSAMYFCASSEGAGSYGYTFGSGTRLTVV.

This clone has just one count. V gene TRBV6-5 combines with J gene TRBJ2-5, with D unresolved. The CDR3 has 14 amino acids. Germline V gives CDR1 MNHEY, CDR2 SVGAGI. The ends were cut back, 7 bases at V and 1 base at J, with 13 bases in the middle. The CDR3 is CASTQRGIQETQYF. CDR3 nucleotides: TGTGCCAGCACCCAAAGAGGCATCCAAGAGACCCAGTACTTC.

The chain recombines TRBV6-6 with TRBJ2-2, with no clear D. The CDR3 loop spans 14 amino acids. V lost 0 bases and J 2 bases, leaving 4 bases between the germline ends. Germline V gene lookup returns CDR1 MNHNY and CDR2 SVGAGI (reference sequence). CDR3 in DNA: TGTGCCAGCAGTTACTCAGGAAACACCGGGGAGCTGTTTTTT. It encodes CASSYSGNTGELFF.

The chain has TRBV18 and TRBJ1-2, with TRBD1 matching 7 bases. After removal of 0 bases from V and 8 bases from J, the junction contained 12 bases not matched to a gene. Germline V lookup: CDR1 KGHSH, CDR2 LQKENI. This CDR3 has 16 residues. As DNA, the CDR3 is TGTGCCAGCTCACCACCGTCTGAAGGGGGCAAGGGGGGCTACACCTTC. Encoded protein: CASSPPSEGGKGGYTF.

The chain uses TRBV29-1 and TRBJ2-7; 8 bases agree with TRBD1. With 4 bases clipped from V and 3 bases from J, the junction kept 2 bases outside the gene matches. CDR1 is SQVTM and CDR2 is ANQGSEA in the germline V gene. The CDR3 extends over 12 amino acids. CDR3 in amino acids: CSVAGTGYEQYF. For the CDR3, the DNA is TGCAGCGTTGCTGGGACAGGCTACGAGCAGTACTTC.

A single count supports this clone. The rearrangement uses TRBV19 and TRBJ1-1; D gene uncertain. CDR3 size: 15 residues. Germline CDR1 LNHDA, CDR2 SQIVND (reference sequence). V lost 7 bases and J lost 1, with 16 bases in between. CDR3 sequence reads: CASTDPLLGNTEAFF. The DNA for the CDR3 is TGTGCCAGTACCGACCCCCTCTTGGGGAACACTGAAGCTTTCTTT.

This chain joins TRBV11-3 and TRBJ2-1, with 15 bases fitting TRBD2. Germline V gene lookup returns CDR1 SGHNT and CDR2 YENEEA. The V segment lost 6 bases and the J segment 7 bases; nucleotides outside the gene matches: 7. The CDR3 totals 16 residues. CDR3 sequence reads: CASSIGTSGGSNEQFF. The CDR3 region has the DNA TGTGCCAGCAGTATCGGGACTAGCGGGGGGAGTAATGAGCAGTTCTTC.

CDR3 coding DNA: TGTGCCAGCAGCTTAACGGGGACAACTCCTAACTATGGCTACACCTTC. It translates to CASSLTGTTPNYGYTF. The rearrangement uses TRBV7-3 and TRBJ1-2, with D perhaps TRBD1 (6 bases). Per germline, CDR1 SGHTA and CDR2 FQGTGA. Trimming stripped 0 bases from V and 0 bases from J, with 11 bases between. This CDR3 has 16 amino acids.

This clone was recorded only once. CDR3 in DNA: TGTGCCAGCAGCTCAACCCTATATGCGGAGGTGTACACTGAAGCTTTCTTT. Translated: CASSSTLYAEVYTEAFF. The J gene is TRBJ1-1, the V gene TRBV7-2; D not resolved. Trimming removed 4 bases from V and 3 bases from J, with 21 bases in between. Germline values: CDR1 SGHTA, CDR2 FQGNSA. The CDR3 has 17 amino acids.

V and J are TRBV6-1 and TRBJ2-6, with D possibly matching TRBD1 (5 bases). V gave up 4 bases and J gave up 2 bases, with 9 bases separating them. The CDR3 is 15 residues long. The V gene's germline CDR1 is MNHNS and CDR2 SASEGT. The DNA of the CDR3 is TGTGCCAGCAGTGCACAGGCGACTGGGGCCAACGTCCTGACTTTC. Translation gives CASSAQATGANVLTF.

The rearrangement links TRBV7-9 to TRBJ1-6; possible D gene TRBD1, 6 bases. Germline V gene data show CDR1 as SEHNR and CDR2 as FQNEAQ (reference sequence). The CDR3 runs to 17 residues. V lost 2 bases and J lost 3, with 14 bases in between. Here the CDR3 DNA reads TGTGCCAGCAGCTTAATGGGAGGGGGACACTATAATTCACCCCTCCACTTT. Its translation: CASSLMGGGHYNSPLHF.

This chain joins TRBV6-5 and TRBJ1-4, with 9 positions matching TRBD1. CDR1 MNHEY and CDR2 SVGAGI come from the germline V gene. V dropped 5 bases and J dropped 7; count of bases not matched to a gene: 5. The CDR3 has 14 residues. The CDR3 nucleotides read TGTGCCAGCAGTCCCCAGGGACAGGGTGAAAAACTGTTTTTT. As protein: CASSPQGQGEKLFF.

As DNA, the CDR3 is TGTGCCAGCAGTTTTACGGGGCTTAGGTATGGCTACACCTTC. The encoded protein is CASSFTGLRYGYTF. V usage is TRBV27 and J usage is TRBJ1-2, with a weak D call TRBD1 (5 bases). Germline CDR1 is MNHEY and CDR2 is SMNVEV (reference sequence). CDR3 size: 14 residues. Between the trimmed V and J ends, which lost 3 bases and 5 bases, there was a span of 13 bases.